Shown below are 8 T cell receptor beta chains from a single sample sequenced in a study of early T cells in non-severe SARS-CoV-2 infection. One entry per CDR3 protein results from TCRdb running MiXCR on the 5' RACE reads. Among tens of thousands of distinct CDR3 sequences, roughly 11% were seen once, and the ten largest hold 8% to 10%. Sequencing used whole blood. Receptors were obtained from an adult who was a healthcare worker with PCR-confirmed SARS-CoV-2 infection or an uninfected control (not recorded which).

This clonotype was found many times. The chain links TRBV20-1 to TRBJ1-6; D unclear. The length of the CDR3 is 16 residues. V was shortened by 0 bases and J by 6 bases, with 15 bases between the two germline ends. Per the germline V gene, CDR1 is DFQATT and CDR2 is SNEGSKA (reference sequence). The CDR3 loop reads CSARDLPPWGNSPLHF. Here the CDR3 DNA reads TGCAGTGCTAGAGATCTTCCTCCATGGGGTAATTCACCCCTCCACTTT.

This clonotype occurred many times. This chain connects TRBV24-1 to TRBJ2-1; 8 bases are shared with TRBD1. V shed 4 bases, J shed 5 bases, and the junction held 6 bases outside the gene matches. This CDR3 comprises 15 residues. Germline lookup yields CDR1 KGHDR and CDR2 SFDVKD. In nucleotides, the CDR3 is TGTGCCACCAGTGAACAGGGGGATTTTCACAATGAGCAGTTCTTC. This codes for CATSEQGDFHNEQFF.

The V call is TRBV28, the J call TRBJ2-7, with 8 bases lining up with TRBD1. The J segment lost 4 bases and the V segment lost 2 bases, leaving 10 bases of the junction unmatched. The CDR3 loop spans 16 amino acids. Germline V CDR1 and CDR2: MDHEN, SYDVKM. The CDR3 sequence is CASSLHWTGTQYEQYF. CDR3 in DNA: TGTGCCAGCAGTTTACACTGGACAGGGACTCAATACGAGCAGTACTTC.

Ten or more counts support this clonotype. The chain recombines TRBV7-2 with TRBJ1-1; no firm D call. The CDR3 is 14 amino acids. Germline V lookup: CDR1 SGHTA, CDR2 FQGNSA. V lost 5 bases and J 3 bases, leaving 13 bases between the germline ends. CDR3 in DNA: TGTGCCAGCAGCCCGCTTGGGAGGGACACTGAAGCTTTCTTT. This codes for CASSPLGRDTEAFF.

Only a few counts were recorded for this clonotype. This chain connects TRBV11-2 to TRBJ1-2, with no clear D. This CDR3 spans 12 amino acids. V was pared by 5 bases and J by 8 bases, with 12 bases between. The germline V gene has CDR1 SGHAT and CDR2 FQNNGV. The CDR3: CASSPQSGGYTF. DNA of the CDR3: TGTGCCAGCAGCCCCCAATCGGGCGGCTACACCTTC.

CDR3 region: CASHRARGNQPQHF. The CDR3 DNA reads as TGTGCCAGTCACAGGGCAAGAGGCAATCAGCCCCAGCATTTT. The chain carries TRBV6-1 and TRBJ1-5; D perhaps matches TRBD1 (6 bases). From germline, CDR1 is MNHNS and CDR2 SASEGT. The CDR3 runs to 14 residues. V lost 9 bases and J 2 bases, leaving 14 bases between the germline ends.

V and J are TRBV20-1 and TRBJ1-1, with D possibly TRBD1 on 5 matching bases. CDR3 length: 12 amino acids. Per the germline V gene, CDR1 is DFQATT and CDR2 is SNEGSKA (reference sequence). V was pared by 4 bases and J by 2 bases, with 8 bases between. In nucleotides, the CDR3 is TGCAGTGCTAAACAGGTAAACACTGAAGCTTTCTTT. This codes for CSAKQVNTEAFF.

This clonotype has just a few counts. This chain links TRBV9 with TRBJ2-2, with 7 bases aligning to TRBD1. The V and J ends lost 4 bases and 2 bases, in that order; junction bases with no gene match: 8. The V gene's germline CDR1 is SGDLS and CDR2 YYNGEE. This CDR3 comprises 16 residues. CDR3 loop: CASSPRTGPNTGELFF. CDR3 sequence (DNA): TGTGCCAGCAGCCCAAGGACAGGACCCAACACCGGGGAGCTGTTTTTT.